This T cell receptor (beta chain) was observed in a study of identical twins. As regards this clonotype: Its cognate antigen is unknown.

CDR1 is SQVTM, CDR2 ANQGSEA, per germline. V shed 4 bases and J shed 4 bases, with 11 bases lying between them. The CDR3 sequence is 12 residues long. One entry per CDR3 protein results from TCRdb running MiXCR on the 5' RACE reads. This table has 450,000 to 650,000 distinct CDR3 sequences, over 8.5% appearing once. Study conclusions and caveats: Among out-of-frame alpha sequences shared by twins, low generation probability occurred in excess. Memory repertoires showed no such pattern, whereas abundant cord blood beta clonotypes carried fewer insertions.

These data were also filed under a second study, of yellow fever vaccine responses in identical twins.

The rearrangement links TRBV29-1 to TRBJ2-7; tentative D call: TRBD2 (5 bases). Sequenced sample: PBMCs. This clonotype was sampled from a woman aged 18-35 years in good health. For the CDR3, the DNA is TGCAGCGTTGTGGTGAGGGCGTACGAGCAGTACTTC. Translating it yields CSVVVRAYEQYF.